The 27 T cell receptor beta chains in this list originate from one sample, sequenced in a study of blood T cell repertoires in COVID-19. Generated by immunoSEQ multiplex PCR, the TCRdb table keeps only in-frame clones and is missing some. The sample has about 430,000 clones, 70% to 90% seen once; the top ten hold 0.9% to 1%. The source material was PBMCs or T cells enriched from blood (not recorded which). The receptors here all came from a young woman with acute COVID-19.

This clone was counted a few times. The chain links TRBV4-3 to TRBJ1-6; D is perhaps TRBD1 (5 bases). The germline CDR1 and CDR2 sequences are LGHNA and YSLEER. The germline V and J ends were trimmed by 2 bases and 10 bases, with 15 bases remaining between them. The CDR3 is 15 amino acids. The CDR3 bases are TGCGCCAGCAGCCAATTTTTGGGGCGCGCATCACCCCTCCACTTT. Amino acid sequence: CASSQFLGRASPLHF.

For this clone: This sample also contains other DNA sequences that code for the same CDR3. The V and J genes are TRBV19 and TRBJ1-5, with TRBD1 matching over 11 bases. The CDR3 consists of 15 residues. V lost 5 bases, J lost 3 bases, and 3 bases stayed unmatched. CDR1 LNHDA and CDR2 SQIVND come from the germline V gene (reference sequence). The CDR3 here is CASSLDRGLNQPQHF. The CDR3 DNA is TGTGCCAGTAGTCTGGACAGGGGGCTCAATCAGCCCCAGCATTTT.

The rearrangement links TRBV9 to TRBJ2-3; TRBD1 agrees at 9 bases. CDR1 and CDR2 (germline): SGDLS, YYNGEE. V shed 0 bases, J shed 6 bases, and the junction held 2 bases outside the gene matches. CDR3 length: 14 amino acids. The CDR3 bases are TGTGCCAGCAGCGTAGGACAGGGGGAGGATACGCAGTATTTT. The encoded protein is CASSVGQGEDTQYF.

CDR3 in amino acids: CASSLFSRQPNTEAFF. The CDR3 DNA is TGTGCCAGCAGCTTATTTTCTAGACAGCCGAACACTGAAGCTTTCTTT. The chain carries TRBV7-6 and TRBJ1-1; possible D gene TRBD1, 5 bases. The CDR3 has 16 residues. Germline V CDR1 and CDR2: SGHVS, FNYEAQ. The V end lost 2 bases, the J end lost 1 base, and 14 bases lay between the germline ends.

The chain links TRBV5-1 to TRBJ2-7; 15 nucleotides match TRBD2. Germline values: CDR1 SGHRS, CDR2 YFSETQ. Trimming removed 4 bases from V and 4 bases from J; junction bases left unmatched: 12. This CDR3 has 18 residues. The chain's CDR3 is CASSPTGTSGGTDYEQYF. CDR3 sequence (DNA): TGCGCCAGCAGCCCAACCGGGACTAGCGGGGGGACAGATTACGAGCAGTACTTC. Complete variable domain (other parts from reference TRBV5-1 and TRBJ2-7): KAGVTQTPRYLIKTRGQQVTLSCSPISGHRSVSWYQQTPGQGLQFLFEYFSETQRNKGNFPGRFSGRQFSNSRSEMNVSTLELGDSALYLCASSPTGTSGGTDYEQYFGPGTRLTVT.

In its sample, this clone was seen a few times. The rearrangement joins TRBV11-2 to TRBJ1-2; 8 nucleotides align to TRBD1. CDR1 is SGHAT and CDR2 is FQNNGV in the germline V gene. The ends lost 5 bases at V and 2 bases at J; junction bases unmatched: 7. This CDR3 spans 15 amino acids. CDR3 amino acids: CASSASNRGNYGYTF. The CDR3 DNA follows: TGTGCCAGCAGCGCCTCAAACAGGGGGAACTATGGCTACACCTTC.

The J gene is TRBJ1-5, the V gene TRBV9; the D gene is possibly TRBD1 (5 bases). Germline CDR1 reads SGDLS; CDR2 reads YYNGEE. Between the trimmed V and J ends, which lost 0 bases and 0 bases, there was a span of 10 bases. The CDR3 consists of 16 residues. CDR3 sequence reads: CASSVGQGDSNQPQHF. The CDR3 nucleotides are TGTGCCAGCAGCGTAGGGCAGGGCGATAGCAATCAGCCCCAGCATTTT.

The chain couples TRBV4-1 to TRBJ1-2, with 8 bases identical to TRBD1. This CDR3 has 14 amino acids. Germline V gives CDR1 MGHRA, CDR2 YSYEKL. J was trimmed by 8 bases and V by 2 bases; bases with no gene match: 7. CDR3 DNA: TGCGCCAGCAGCCAACGGCTTACAGGGGGAGGCTACACCTTC. This codes for CASSQRLTGGGYTF.

The rearrangement uses TRBV5-4 and TRBJ1-2; the match to TRBD1 covers 7 bases. The CDR3 contains 16 residues. V was pared by 2 bases and J by 2 bases, with 9 bases of the junction left unmatched. Germline V CDR1 and CDR2: SGHNT, YYREEE (reference sequence). This CDR3 is CASSFRGGLFNYGYTF. In DNA form, the CDR3 reads TGTGCCAGCAGCTTTAGAGGGGGCCTCTTCAACTATGGCTACACCTTC.

The chain carries TRBV7-9 and TRBJ1-1; no reliable D call. The CDR3 sequence is 16 residues long. Germline V gene lookup returns CDR1 SEHNR and CDR2 FQNEAQ (reference sequence). V lost 5 bases, J lost 1 base, and 17 bases lay in between. In nucleotides, the CDR3 is TGTGCCAGCAGCCCCCCGGGAGTCGCCTGGAACACTGAAGCTTTCTTT. It yields the protein CASSPPGVAWNTEAFF.

As DNA, the CDR3 is TGTGCCAGCAGCCGTCCGCTAACCGGGGGTAGTACTAATGAAAAACTGTTTTTT. Amino acid sequence: CASSRPLTGGSTNEKLFF. The chain joins TRBV3-1 (or the pseudogene TRBV3-2) to TRBJ1-4, with D possibly TRBD1 on 5 matching bases. The CDR3 contains 18 residues. Germline CDR1 reads LGHDT; CDR2 reads YNNKEL (reference sequence). Trimming took off 4 bases at V and 2 bases at J, with 20 bases between the two ends.

This chain joins TRBV27 and TRBJ1-2, with a possible D match to TRBD1 (5 bases). V was shortened by 3 bases and J by 4 bases, with 12 bases between the two germline ends. This CDR3 has 14 residues. Germline assignment: CDR1 MNHEY and CDR2 SMNVEV (reference sequence). DNA of the CDR3: TGTGCCAGCAGTTTTGTGGGGGGTGGCTATGGCTACACCTTC. Protein sequence: CASSFVGGGYGYTF.

The chain employs TRBV30 and TRBJ1-6; no definite D call. Germline V CDR1 and CDR2: GTSNPN, SVGIG (reference sequence). V lost 0 bases and J 7 bases, leaving 13 bases between the germline ends. The CDR3 is 15 amino acids. CDR3 in DNA: TGTGCCTGGAGTGTACTCGGTAGCCGGAATTCACCCCTCCACTTT. This translates into CAWSVLGSRNSPLHF.

The chain joins TRBV2 to TRBJ2-1; 13 bases align to TRBD2. The V gene's germline CDR1 is SNHLY and CDR2 FYNNEI. J was trimmed by 9 bases and V by 3 bases; bases with no gene match: 11. This CDR3 comprises 17 residues. This CDR3 is CASSDPALAGGQGEQFF. As DNA, the CDR3 is TGTGCCAGCAGTGACCCCGCACTAGCGGGGGGGCAGGGTGAGCAGTTCTTC.

The rearrangement joins TRBV20-1 to TRBJ1-1; 10 positions match TRBD1. Germline V gene data show CDR1 as DFQATT and CDR2 as SNEGSKA (reference sequence). The CDR3 extends over 17 amino acids. V lost 3 bases and J lost 5; bases outside the gene matches: 15. The chain's CDR3 is CSASSVGQGSYRTEAFF. The CDR3 DNA reads as TGCAGTGCTAGTTCCGTGGGACAGGGGTCCTATAGGACTGAAGCTTTCTTT.

This rearrangement joins TRBV27 to TRBJ2-3, with TRBD2 matching over 14 bases. V shed 6 bases and J 1 base; nucleotides not matched to a gene: 9. Per the germline V gene, CDR1 is MNHEY and CDR2 is SMNVEV (reference sequence). This CDR3 has 18 amino acids. The CDR3 nucleotides are TGTGCCAGCAGCCCCCACCGACTAGCGGGGGGGGGCACAGATACGCAGTATTTT. Residues: CASSPHRLAGGGTDTQYF.

The rearrangement joins TRBV5-4 to TRBJ2-5; 8 bases agree with TRBD1. CDR1 SGHNT and CDR2 YYREEE come from the germline V gene (reference sequence). The CDR3 contains 15 residues. The junction had 8 bases not matched to a gene; V was cut back by 3 bases and J by 4 bases. The CDR3 DNA follows: TGTGCCAGCAGCTCGGGGACAGGATCGCGAGAGACCCAGTACTTC. Amino acid sequence: CASSSGTGSRETQYF.

The chain recombines TRBV9 with TRBJ1-6, with 10 bases that match TRBD1. Trimming removed 0 bases from V and 9 bases from J; junction bases left unmatched: 3. CDR1 is SGDLS and CDR2 is YYNGEE in the germline V gene. CDR3 length: 15 amino acids. The CDR3, as DNA: TGTGCCAGCAGCGTAGTTGGGACAGGGGTTTCACCCCTCCACTTT. It yields the protein CASSVVGTGVSPLHF.

The chain carries TRBV28 and TRBJ2-1; 8 bases map to TRBD1. The CDR3 spans 15 residues. After removal of 6 bases from V and 13 bases from J, the junction contained 17 bases not matched to a gene. Germline V gives CDR1 MDHEN, CDR2 SYDVKM. For the CDR3, the DNA is TGTGCCAGCAGCGACAGGGACAGGTTTAATGTTCCCCAGTTCTTC. Translated: CASSDRDRFNVPQFF.

CDR3: CASSKFGTGVQPQHF. CDR3 DNA: TGTGCCAGTAGTAAGTTCGGGACAGGGGTTCAGCCCCAGCATTTT. The chain joins TRBV19 to TRBJ1-5, with 10 positions matching TRBD1. CDR3 size: 15 residues. V dropped 4 bases and J dropped 6; count of bases not matched to a gene: 6. The V gene's germline CDR1 is LNHDA and CDR2 SQIVND (reference sequence).

V and J are TRBV6-5 and TRBJ1-1; unclear D gene. CDR1 and CDR2 (germline): MNHEY, SVGAGI. V lost 0 bases and J 4 bases, leaving 9 bases between the germline ends. The CDR3 length is 14 residues. The DNA of the CDR3 is TGTGCCAGCAGTTACTCCCGAGGCGGCACTGAAGCTTTCTTT. Translating gives CASSYSRGGTEAFF.

The chain has TRBV9 and TRBJ2-1, with 11 nucleotides matching TRBD1. Trimming at V came to 0 bases and at J to 8 bases, leaving 4 bases not matched to a gene. Germline CDR1 is SGDLS and CDR2 is YYNGEE. The CDR3 is made up of 15 amino acids. The CDR3 region is CASSVAGTGGYEQFF. CDR3 in DNA: TGTGCCAGCAGCGTAGCCGGGACAGGGGGTTATGAGCAGTTCTTC. Together with reference TRBV9 and TRBJ2-1, the CDR3 gives the full variable domain: DSGVTQTPKHLITATGQRVTLRCSPRSGDLSVYWYQQSLDQGLQFLIQYYNGEERAKGNILERFSAQQFPDLHSELNLSSLELGDSALYFCASSVAGTGGYEQFFGPGTRLTVL.

This sequence joins TRBV6-5 and TRBJ1-6, with 8 bases fitting TRBD1. The CDR3 totals 15 residues. The V gene end was trimmed by 5 bases and the J gene end by 3 bases; junction bases not matched to a gene: 3. CDR1 is MNHEY and CDR2 is SVGAGI in the germline V gene. CDR3 coding DNA: TGTGCCAGCAGTAGACAGGGGTTCTATAATTCACCCCTCCACTTT. Its protein product is CASSRQGFYNSPLHF.

The chain links TRBV28 to TRBJ1-1, with D possibly TRBD1 on 5 matching bases. This CDR3 is 15 amino acids long. Germline V gives CDR1 MDHEN, CDR2 SYDVKM. V gave up 1 base and J gave up 5 bases, with 14 bases separating them. This chain's CDR3 is CASSLSVRGGTEAFF. The CDR3 nucleotides read TGTGCCAGCAGTTTATCAGTCCGCGGGGGGACTGAAGCTTTCTTT. The entire variable domain, with the rest obtained from reference TRBV28 and TRBJ1-1, is as follows: DVKVTQSSRYLVKRTGEKVFLECVQDMDHENMFWYRQDPGLGLRLIYFSYDVKMKEKGDIPEGYSVSREKKERFSLILESASTNQTSMYLCASSLSVRGGTEAFFGQGTRLTVV.

This clone appeared a single time. V is TRBV9 and J is TRBJ1-6; D remains unclear. V dropped 3 bases and J dropped 7 bases, with 11 bases sitting between them. CDR1 and CDR2 from the germline V gene are SGDLS and YYNGEE. CDR3 length equals 14 residues. The CDR3 sequence is CASSGGRSNSPLHF. The CDR3 nucleotides read TGTGCCAGCAGCGGTGGCAGATCCAATTCACCCCTCCACTTT.

CDR3 bases: TGTGCCAGCACTAGCGGGGGGGCCTCCTACGAGCAGTACTTC. Its protein is CASTSGGASYEQYF. This chain uses TRBV5-6 with TRBJ2-7; 12 bases agree with TRBD2. The CDR3 loop spans 14 amino acids. In germline, CDR1 is SGHDT, CDR2 YYEEEE. V shed 6 bases, J shed 0 bases, and the junction held 1 base outside the gene matches.

The rearrangement joins TRBV7-2 to TRBJ2-7; D is possibly TRBD2 (7 bases). The V gene lost 5 bases and the J gene lost 4 bases, with 21 bases spanning the gap. The germline V gene has CDR1 SGHTA and CDR2 FQGNSA. The CDR3 length is 16 residues. CDR3 bases: TGTGCCAGCAGCCCCCGTGGGGGGGGCTTACCTTACGAGCAGTACTTC. Protein product: CASSPRGGGLPYEQYF.